Listed below are T cell receptor beta chains from one sample, sequenced in a study of cytomegalovirus exposure and HLA in healthy donors. The table came from immunoSEQ multiplex PCR; TCRdb's copy has only in-frame clones and leaves some out. The sample comprises around 190,000 clones, 85% of which are singletons, and about 2% rests with the top ten. Sequenced material: PBMCs. The source is a woman in her forties or fifties in good health and CMV-seronegative. The CDR3 runs from the conserved cysteine through the conserved F or W. A D gene is named only where the DNA matches it firmly. Rows give clone size only sometimes, using once, few, many, or a class for an expanded clone.

v_gene: TRBV7-9
j_gene: TRBJ1-5
abundance: once
d_gene: TRBD1
CDR3nt: TGTGCCAGCAGGCTACAGGGGTCGAATCAGCCCCAGCATTTT
CDR3aa: CASRLQGSNQPQHF

v_gene: TRBV10-3
j_gene: TRBJ1-2
abundance: .
d_gene: .
CDR3nt: TGTGCCATCAGCGGAGGGGGGGCCTATGGCTACACCTTC
CDR3aa: CAISGGGAYGYTF

v_gene: TRBV25-1
j_gene: TRBJ2-5
abundance: .
d_gene: TRBD1
CDR3nt: TGTGCCAGCAGAGATGACAGGGGCCGCCTAGGGACCCAGTACTTC
CDR3aa: CASRDDRGRLGTQYF

v_gene: TRBV28
j_gene: TRBJ1-5
abundance: few
d_gene: TRBD1
CDR3nt: TGTGCCAGCCTTATGACGACAGGGGGCAATCAGCCCCAGCATTTT
CDR3aa: CASLMTTGGNQPQHF

v_gene: TRBV7-9
j_gene: TRBJ2-2
abundance: .
d_gene: .
CDR3nt: TGTGCCAGCAGCCCCAGAGGGTCCCCAGGGGACACCGGGGAGCTGTTTTTT
CDR3aa: CASSPRGSPGDTGELFF

v_gene: TRBV27
j_gene: TRBJ2-6
abundance: .
d_gene: .
CDR3nt: TGTGCCAGCAGCCACTCCTCTGGGGCCAACGTCCTGACTTTC
CDR3aa: CASSHSSGANVLTF

v_gene: TRBV7-9
j_gene: TRBJ1-1
abundance: .
d_gene: .
CDR3nt: TGTGCCAGCAGCGGGGGGGCCACTGAAGCTTTCTTT
CDR3aa: CASSGGATEAFF

v_gene: TRBV28
j_gene: TRBJ2-2
abundance: .
d_gene: TRBD1
CDR3nt: TGTGCCAGCAGTTCTACAGGGACAGGGGGCACCGGGGAGCTGTTTTTT
CDR3aa: CASSSTGTGGTGELFF

v_gene: TRBV18
j_gene: TRBJ1-3
abundance: .
d_gene: .
CDR3nt: TGTGCCAGCTCACCTCGCACAGTGAGCTCTGGAAACACCATATATTTT
CDR3aa: CASSPRTVSSGNTIYF

v_gene: TRBV9
j_gene: TRBJ1-2
abundance: .
d_gene: .
CDR3nt: TGTGCCAGCAGCGAATCGACCGGCCCGTCGGGTGGCTACACCTTC
CDR3aa: CASSESTGPSGGYTF

v_gene: TRBV28
j_gene: TRBJ2-7
abundance: .
d_gene: TRBD2
CDR3nt: TGTGCCAGCACCCTGAGCGGGAGGGCCACCTACGAGCAGTACTTC
CDR3aa: CASTLSGRATYEQYF

v_gene: TRBV9
j_gene: TRBJ2-7
abundance: few
d_gene: .
CDR3nt: TGTGCCAGCAGCGTAGAATCCAGGGGATACGAGCAGTACTTC
CDR3aa: CASSVESRGYEQYF

v_gene: TRBV7-9
j_gene: TRBJ2-3
abundance: few
d_gene: .
CDR3nt: TGTGCCAGCAGCTTAAGGCTAGCTACTAGCACAGATACGCAGTATTTT
CDR3aa: CASSLRLATSTDTQYF

v_gene: TRBV6-5
j_gene: TRBJ2-7
abundance: .
d_gene: TRBD1
CDR3nt: TGTGCCAGCAGTACCGGGACAGGGGGAGGAGAGCAGTACTTC
CDR3aa: CASSTGTGGGEQYF

v_gene: TRBV27
j_gene: TRBJ2-7
abundance: .
d_gene: TRBD2
CDR3nt: TGTGCCAGCAGTTTCGCCTACGCGGGAGACTACGAGCAGTACTTC
CDR3aa: CASSFAYAGDYEQYF